What follows are 8 T cell receptor beta chains derived from one specimen sequenced in a study of blood T cell repertoires in COVID-19. Data came from immunoSEQ multiplex PCR; TCRdb stores just in-frame clones and leaves some out. The sample lists some 300,000 clones; 75% to 90% were seen once. The sample taken for sequencing was PBMCs or T cells enriched from blood (not recorded which). The origin of the receptors is a woman aged 40 to 50 who had recovered from COVID-19.

V usage is TRBV11-3 and J usage is TRBJ2-3, with TRBD2 matching over 11 bases. The CDR3 consists of 16 residues. V was pared by 4 bases and J by 2 bases, with 5 bases of the junction left unmatched. In germline, CDR1 is SGHNT, CDR2 YENEEA. CDR3 in amino acids: CASSSGLAEPTDTQYF. The CDR3 bases are TGTGCCAGCAGCTCGGGACTAGCGGAGCCCACAGATACGCAGTATTTT.

The chain couples TRBV10-3 to TRBJ1-4; maybe TRBD1 (5 bases). Germline loops: CDR1 ENHRY, CDR2 SYGVKD. The CDR3 has 14 residues. V was shortened by 4 bases and J by 7 bases, with 13 bases between the two germline ends. DNA of the CDR3: TGTGCCATCAGTGCGGCCAGGGTTGGTGAAAAACTGTTTTTT. As protein: CAISAARVGEKLFF.

This clone occurred once. The chain links TRBV7-9 to TRBJ2-7; D not certain. This CDR3 is built from 17 residues. Per germline, CDR1 SEHNR and CDR2 FQNEAQ (reference sequence). Trimming left V 5 bases short and J 2 bases short, with 22 bases between. The chain's CDR3 is CASSLPYRRPTTYEQYF. CDR3 nucleotide sequence: TGTGCCAGCAGCCTACCCTATAGGAGACCTACCACCTACGAGCAGTACTTC. The full variable domain, its missing parts supplied by reference TRBV7-9 and TRBJ2-7, is DTGVSQNPRHKITKRGQNVTFRCDPISEHNRLYWYRQTLGQGPEFLTYFQNEAQLEKSRLLSDRFSAERPKGSFSTLEIQRTEQGDSAMYLCASSLPYRRPTTYEQYFGPGTRLTVT.

The V call is TRBV7-8, the J call TRBJ1-2, with 8 positions matching TRBD1. The V gene's germline CDR1 is SGHVS and CDR2 FQNEAQ. The ends lost 4 bases at V and 3 bases at J; junction bases unmatched: 7. The CDR3 has 15 residues. The CDR3 loop reads CASSSYRGWDYGYTF. The CDR3 DNA reads as TGTGCCAGCAGCTCGTACAGGGGGTGGGACTATGGCTACACCTTC. Full variable domain (rest looked up from reference TRBV7-8 and TRBJ1-2): GAGVSQSPRYKVAKRGQDVALRCDPISGHVSLFWYQQALGQGPEFLTYFQNEAQLDKSGLPSDRFFAERPEGSVSTLKIQRTQQEDSAVYLCASSSYRGWDYGYTFGSGTRLTVV.

The chain combines TRBV4-2 with TRBJ2-7; D possibly corresponds to TRBD2 (5 bases). CDR1 is LGHNA, CDR2 YNFKEQ, per germline. Trimming took 0 bases from V and 0 from J, leaving 9 bases between them. This CDR3 has 15 amino acids. CDR3 amino acids: CASSQDLGSSYEQYF. The DNA for the CDR3 is TGTGCCAGCAGCCAAGATCTGGGGAGCTCCTACGAGCAGTACTTC.

The chain has TRBV13 and TRBJ1-5; D ambiguous. The CDR3 has 14 residues. Trimming removed 6 bases at V and 3 bases at J, with 12 bases between. Germline loops: CDR1 PRHDT, CDR2 FYEKMQ (reference sequence). The DNA for the CDR3 is TGTGCCAGCAGTCACGGTCCCATCAATCAGCCCCAGCATTTT. As protein: CASSHGPINQPQHF.

The chain joins TRBV7-2 to TRBJ2-5, with a possible D match to TRBD1 (5 bases). Trimming took off 5 bases at V and 5 bases at J, with 21 bases between the two ends. CDR3 length: 16 amino acids. Germline V gene data show CDR1 as SGHTA and CDR2 as FQGNSA. The CDR3 loop reads CASSPSDKSEWETQYF. In nucleotides, the CDR3 is TGTGCCAGCAGCCCCTCGGACAAGAGTGAATGGGAGACCCAGTACTTC.

The chain recombines TRBV27 with TRBJ1-5; the D is unclear. V lost 5 bases, J lost 6 bases, and 14 bases lay in between. The CDR3 contains 14 residues. Germline lookup yields CDR1 MNHEY and CDR2 SMNVEV (reference sequence). This CDR3 reads CASSIDYVGQPQHF. The CDR3 region has the DNA TGTGCCAGCAGTATCGACTACGTTGGTCAGCCCCAGCATTTT.